This TCR beta chain was sequenced during a study of blood T cell repertoires in COVID-19. Background on the study: Samples taken during acute and convalescent COVID-19 were collected in the United States, Italy and Spain. The cDNA or gDNA used as material had been derived from T cells, B-cell-depleted T cells, or PBMCs.

The CDR3 is 16 residues long. Trimming at V came to 4 bases and at J to 5 bases, leaving 11 bases not matched to a gene. Germline V CDR1 and CDR2: LNHDA, SQIVND (reference sequence). Original analysis: Scientists estimated how many nucleated cells there were by amplifying reference gene primers. Produced via immunoSEQ multiplex PCR; TCRdb's table is partial and in-frame only. The V and J calls and clone size were taken over from that table, and D and trimming were inferred from the DNA. The table includes about 330,000 clones, 85% to 90% detected once. Sequencing used peripheral blood. This chain joins TRBV19 and TRBJ2-3; 8 positions agree with TRBD1. The TCR was taken from a woman aged 45 to 65 with active or convalescent COVID-19. Here the CDR3 reads CASSKVAGGLRDTQYF. The CDR3 nucleotides read TGTGCCAGTAGTAAAGTCGCAGGGGGCTTAAGAGATACGCAGTATTTT.